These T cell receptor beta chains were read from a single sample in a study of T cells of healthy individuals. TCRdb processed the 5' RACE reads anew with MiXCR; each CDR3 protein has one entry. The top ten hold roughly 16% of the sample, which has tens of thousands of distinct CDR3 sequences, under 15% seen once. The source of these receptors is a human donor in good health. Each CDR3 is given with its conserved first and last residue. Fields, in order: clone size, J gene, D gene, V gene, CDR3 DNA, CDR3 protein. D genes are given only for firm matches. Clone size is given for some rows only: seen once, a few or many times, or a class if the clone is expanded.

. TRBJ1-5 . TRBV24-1 TGTGCCACCAGTGATCGCGGACGGGCTAATCAGCCCCAGCATTTT CATSDRGRANQPQHF
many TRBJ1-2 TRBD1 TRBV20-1 TGCAGTGCTACACAGGGGAATGGCTATGGCTACACCTTC CSATQGNGYGYTF
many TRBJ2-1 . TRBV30 TGTGCCTGGAGAGGGACCCATCAAGGCAATGAGCAGTTCTTC CAWRGTHQGNEQFF
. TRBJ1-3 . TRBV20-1 TGCAGTGCAGCGAGAGATCAGCTCTCTGGAAACACCATATATTTT CSAARDQLSGNTIYF
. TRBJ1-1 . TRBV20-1 TGCAGTGCTAGAGATGGGGCCAGGGCGAACACTGAAGCTTTCTTT CSARDGARANTEAFF
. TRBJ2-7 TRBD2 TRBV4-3 TGCGCCAGCAGCCAGGGACTAGCGGGCTTCTACGAGCAGTACTTC CASSQGLAGFYEQYF
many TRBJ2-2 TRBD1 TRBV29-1 TGCAGCGCAGGGACAGGGGGAACCGGGGAGCTGTTTTTT CSAGTGGTGELFF
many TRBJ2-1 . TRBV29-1 TGCAGCGTTGCTGGGGGGGGGCATACTGAGCAGTTCTTC CSVAGGGHTEQFF
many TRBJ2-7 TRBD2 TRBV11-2 TGTGCCAGCAGCCAAGGACTAGCGGCGGCCTACGAGCAGTACTTC CASSQGLAAAYEQYF
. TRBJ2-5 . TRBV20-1 TGCAGTGCTAGCCGTTGGCTTTCGGGGCAAGAGACCCAGTACTTC CSASRWLSGQETQYF
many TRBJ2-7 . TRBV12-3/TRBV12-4 TGTGCCAGCAGTATGGGGGGCCCTCGGGACGAGCAGTACTTC CASSMGGPRDEQYF
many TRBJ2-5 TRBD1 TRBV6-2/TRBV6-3 TGTGCCACCGCCCCATCCGACAGGGGGGAACAAGAGACCCAGTACTTC CATAPSDRGEQETQYF
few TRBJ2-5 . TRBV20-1 TGCAGTGCTAGAAGGCAGGGGAGGGGATATAAAGAGACCCAGTACTTC CSARRQGRGYKETQYF
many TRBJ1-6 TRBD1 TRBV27 TGTGCCAGCAGTTTCTCCCTGACAGGGTATAATTCACCCCTCCACTTT CASSFSLTGYNSPLHF
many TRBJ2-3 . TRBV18 TGTGCCAGCTCACCAGGGGTTACAGATACGCAGTATTTT CASSPGVTDTQYF
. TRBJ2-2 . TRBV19 TGTGCCAGTAGGAGACAGTTGAACACCGGGGAGCTGTTTTTT CASRRQLNTGELFF
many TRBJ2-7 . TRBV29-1 TGCAGCGGCGCGGATTCAAGTTCCTACGAGCAGTACTTC CSGADSSSYEQYF
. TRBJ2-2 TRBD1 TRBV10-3 TGTGCCATCAGTGGCACCGGGACAGTTTACACCGGGGAGCTGTTTTTT CAISGTGTVYTGELFF
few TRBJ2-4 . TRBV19 TGTGCCAGTAGTCGATCCCGGGGAGGGGGTGCCAAAAACATTCAGTACTTC CASSRSRGGGAKNIQYF
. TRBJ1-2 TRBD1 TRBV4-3 TGCGCCAGCAGCGAAGGGACAGGGATTAACTATGGCTACACCTTC CASSEGTGINYGYTF
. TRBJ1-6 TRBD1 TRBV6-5 TGTGCCAGCAGTCCGACAGGGAACATTCTGGCCTATAATTCACCCCTCCACTTT CASSPTGNILAYNSPLHF
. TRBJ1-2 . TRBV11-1 TGTGCCAGCAGCTTTCACAAGAACTATGGCTACACCTTC CASSFHKNYGYTF
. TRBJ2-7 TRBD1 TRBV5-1 TGCGCCAGCAGCTTGGAGGGGACAGGGTATTACGAGCAGTACTTC CASSLEGTGYYEQYF
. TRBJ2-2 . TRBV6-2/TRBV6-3 TGTGCCAGCAGCGACCTACTTGGGAACACCGGGGAGCTGTTTTTT CASSDLLGNTGELFF
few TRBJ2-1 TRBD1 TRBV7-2 TGTGCCAGCAGGGGGACAGGGAGACCCTACAATGAGCAGTTCTTC CASRGTGRPYNEQFF
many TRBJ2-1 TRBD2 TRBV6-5 TGTGCCAGCAGGCGGGGGGGCCGCAATGAGCAGTTCTTC CASRRGGRNEQFF
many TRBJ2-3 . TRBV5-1 TGCGCCAGCAGCTTGAGTCTGGAACGTAGCACAGATACGCAGTATTTT CASSLSLERSTDTQYF
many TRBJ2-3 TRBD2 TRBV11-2 TGTGCCAGCAGCGGAACGACTAGCCCTCGGGATACGCAGTATTTT CASSGTTSPRDTQYF
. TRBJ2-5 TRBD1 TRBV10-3 TGTGCCATCAGTGAGTATGGGACAGCCCAAGAGACCCAGTACTTC CAISEYGTAQETQYF
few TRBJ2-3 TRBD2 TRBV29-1 TGCAGCGTTGAACTAGCGGGTTACACAGATACGCAGTATTTT CSVELAGYTDTQYF
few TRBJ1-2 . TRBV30 TGTGCCTGGAGTGTTGGGGGACCAGGCAACTATGGCTACACCTTC CAWSVGGPGNYGYTF
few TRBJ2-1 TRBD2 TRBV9 TGTGCCAGCAGCGTAGGCCTAGCGGGGGCCCTCAGCTCCTACAATGAGCAGTTCTTC CASSVGLAGALSSYNEQFF
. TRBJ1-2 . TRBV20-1 TGCAGTGCTAGAAATGATCTGGACAGAGATAACTATGGCTACACCTTC CSARNDLDRDNYGYTF
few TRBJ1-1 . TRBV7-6 TGTGCCAGCAGCTTAGCGGCTCGGGGAATGAACACTGAAGCTTTCTTT CASSLAARGMNTEAFF
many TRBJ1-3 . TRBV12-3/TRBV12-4 TGTGCCAGCAGTTTAAAAGTCTTTCTCGGCCAAAGGAGCTCTGGAAACACCATATATTTT CASSLKVFLGQRSSGNTIYF
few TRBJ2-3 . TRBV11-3 TGTGCCAGCAGCTTAAATCCAGCCACAGATACGCAGTATTTT CASSLNPATDTQYF
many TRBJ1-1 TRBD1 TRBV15 TGTGCCACCAGACCTACAGGGGGCTTCACTGAAGCTTTCTTT CATRPTGGFTEAFF
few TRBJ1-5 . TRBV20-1 TGCAGTGCTAGACCCCAGGGAGACAATCAGCCCCAGCATTTT CSARPQGDNQPQHF
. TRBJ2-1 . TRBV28 TGTGCCAGCTTGTCGGCGGAGGGTCTTCGCTCCTACAATGAGCAGTTCTTC CASLSAEGLRSYNEQFF
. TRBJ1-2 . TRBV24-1 TGTGCCACCAGTCAACAGAACTATGGCTACACCTTC CATSQQNYGYTF